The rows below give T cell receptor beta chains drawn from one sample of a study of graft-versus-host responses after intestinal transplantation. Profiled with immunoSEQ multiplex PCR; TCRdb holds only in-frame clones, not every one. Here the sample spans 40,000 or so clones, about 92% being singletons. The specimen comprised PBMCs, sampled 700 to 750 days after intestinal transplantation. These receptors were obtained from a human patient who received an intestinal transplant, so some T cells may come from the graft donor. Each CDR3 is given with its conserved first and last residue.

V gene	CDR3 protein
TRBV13	CASSLGFGGTDTQYF
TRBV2	CASSRQAGEQYF
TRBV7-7	CASSLEGGINEQFF
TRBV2	CASSEFKGRGARLLQYF
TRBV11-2	CASSSVPGLAVETQYF
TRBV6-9	CASSEGDTSYEQYF
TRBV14	CASSHTDTQYF
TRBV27	CASGTGTQPEEQYF
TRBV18	CASSLTGQENQPQHF
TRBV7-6	CASSSYRDFAMEQYF
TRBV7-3	CASSLNGGLDPGELFF
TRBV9	CASSEGSGISYEQYF
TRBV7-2	CASSDREGDTIYF
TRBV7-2	CASSLHVGNTEAFF
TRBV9	CASSPSKGIGQPQHF
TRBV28	CASSLSQSGYTF
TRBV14	CASSQGYYGGTEAFF